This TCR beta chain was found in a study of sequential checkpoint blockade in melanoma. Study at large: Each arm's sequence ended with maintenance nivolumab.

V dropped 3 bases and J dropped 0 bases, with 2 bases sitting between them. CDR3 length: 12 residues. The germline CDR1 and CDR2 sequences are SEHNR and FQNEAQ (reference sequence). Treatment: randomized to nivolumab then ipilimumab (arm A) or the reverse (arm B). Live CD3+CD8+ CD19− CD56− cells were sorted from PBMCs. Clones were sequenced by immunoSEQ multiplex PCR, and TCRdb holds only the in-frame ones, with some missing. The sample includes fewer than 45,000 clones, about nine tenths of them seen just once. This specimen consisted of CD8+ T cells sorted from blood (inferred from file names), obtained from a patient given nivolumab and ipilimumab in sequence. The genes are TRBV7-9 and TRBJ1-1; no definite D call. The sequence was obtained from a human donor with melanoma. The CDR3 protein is CASSFMNTEAFF. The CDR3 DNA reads TGTGCCAGCAGCTTTATGAACACTGAAGCTTTCTTT.